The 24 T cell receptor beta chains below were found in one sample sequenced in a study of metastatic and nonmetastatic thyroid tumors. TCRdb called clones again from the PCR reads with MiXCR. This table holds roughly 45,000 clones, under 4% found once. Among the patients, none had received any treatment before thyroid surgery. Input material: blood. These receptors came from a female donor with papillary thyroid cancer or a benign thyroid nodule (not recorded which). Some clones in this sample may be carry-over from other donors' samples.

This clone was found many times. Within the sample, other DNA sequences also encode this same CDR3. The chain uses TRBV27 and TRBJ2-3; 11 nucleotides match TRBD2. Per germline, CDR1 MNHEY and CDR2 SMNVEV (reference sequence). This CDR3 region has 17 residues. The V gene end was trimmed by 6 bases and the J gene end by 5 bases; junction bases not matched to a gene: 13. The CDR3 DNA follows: TGTGCCAGCAGCTCTAGGAGACTAGCGGGACCCCTAGATACGCAGTATTTT. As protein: CASSSRRLAGPLDTQYF.

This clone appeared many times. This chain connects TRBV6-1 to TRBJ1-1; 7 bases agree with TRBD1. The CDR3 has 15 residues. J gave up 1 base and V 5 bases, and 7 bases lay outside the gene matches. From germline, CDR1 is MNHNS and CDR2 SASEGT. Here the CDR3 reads CASSPWTGANTEAFF. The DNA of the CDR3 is TGTGCCAGCAGTCCGTGGACAGGCGCGAACACTGAAGCTTTCTTT.

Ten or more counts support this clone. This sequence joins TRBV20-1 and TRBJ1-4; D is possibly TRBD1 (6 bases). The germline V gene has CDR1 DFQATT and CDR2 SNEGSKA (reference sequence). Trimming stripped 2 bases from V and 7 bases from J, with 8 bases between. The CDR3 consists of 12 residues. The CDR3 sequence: CSARQGSEKLFF. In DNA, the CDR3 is TGCAGTGCTAGACAGGGGTCTGAAAAACTGTTTTTT.

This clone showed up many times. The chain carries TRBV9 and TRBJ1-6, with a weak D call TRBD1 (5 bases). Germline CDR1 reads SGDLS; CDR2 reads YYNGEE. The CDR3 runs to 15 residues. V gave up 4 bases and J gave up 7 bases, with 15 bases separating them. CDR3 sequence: CASSSSGGANSPLHF. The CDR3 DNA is TGTGCCAGCAGCTCCTCCGGTGGGGCGAATTCACCCCTCCACTTT. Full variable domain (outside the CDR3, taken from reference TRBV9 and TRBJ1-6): DSGVTQTPKHLITATGQRVTLRCSPRSGDLSVYWYQQSLDQGLQFLIQYYNGEERAKGNILERFSAQQFPDLHSELNLSSLELGDSALYFCASSSSGGANSPLHFGNGTRLTVT.

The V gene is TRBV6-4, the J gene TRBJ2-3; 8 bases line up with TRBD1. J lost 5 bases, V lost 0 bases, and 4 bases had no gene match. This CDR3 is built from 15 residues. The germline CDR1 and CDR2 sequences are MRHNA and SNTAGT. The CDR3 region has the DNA TGTGCCAGCAGTGACTCGCCAGGGGGCTTAGATACGCAGTATTTT. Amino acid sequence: CASSDSPGGLDTQYF.

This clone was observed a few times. The CDR3 bases are TGTGCCACCAGAGGTTCTGGAAACACCATATATTTT. Encoded protein: CATRGSGNTIYF. This chain joins TRBV24-1 and TRBJ1-3; no clear D gene. V dropped 7 bases and J dropped 1 base, with 4 bases sitting between them. CDR1 is KGHDR and CDR2 is SFDVKD in the germline V gene. The CDR3 runs to 12 residues.

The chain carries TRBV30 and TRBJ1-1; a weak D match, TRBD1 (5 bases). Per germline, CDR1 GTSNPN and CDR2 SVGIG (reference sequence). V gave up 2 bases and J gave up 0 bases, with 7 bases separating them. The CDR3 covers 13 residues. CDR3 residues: CAWSRGLNTEAFF. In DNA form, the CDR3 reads TGTGCCTGGAGTAGGGGCTTGAACACTGAAGCTTTCTTT.

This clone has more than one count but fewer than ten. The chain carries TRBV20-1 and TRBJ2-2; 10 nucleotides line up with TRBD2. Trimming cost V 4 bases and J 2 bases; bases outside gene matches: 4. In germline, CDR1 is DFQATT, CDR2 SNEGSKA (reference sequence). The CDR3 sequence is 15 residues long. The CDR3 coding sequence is TGCAGTGCTATGACTAGCGGGCCCAACACCGGGGAGCTGTTTTTT. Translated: CSAMTSGPNTGELFF.

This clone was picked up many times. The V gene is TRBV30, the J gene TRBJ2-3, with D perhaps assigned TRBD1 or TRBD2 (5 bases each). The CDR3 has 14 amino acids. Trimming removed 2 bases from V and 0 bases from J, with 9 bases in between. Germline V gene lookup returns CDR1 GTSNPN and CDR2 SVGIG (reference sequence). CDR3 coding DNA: TGTGCCTGGAGTCTCGGGGCTAGCACAGATACGCAGTATTTT. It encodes CAWSLGASTDTQYF.

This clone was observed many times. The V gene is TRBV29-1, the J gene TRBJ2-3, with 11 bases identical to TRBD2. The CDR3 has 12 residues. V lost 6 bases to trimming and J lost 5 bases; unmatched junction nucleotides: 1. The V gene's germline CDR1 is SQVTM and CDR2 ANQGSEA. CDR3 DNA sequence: TGCAGCGTCGGACTAGCGGGAGATACGCAGTATTTT. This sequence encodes CSVGLAGDTQYF.

The CDR3 DNA reads as TGTGCCAGCAGTCGGGAAGGGTTCACCGGGGAGCTGTTTTTT. Amino acids: CASSREGFTGELFF. The V call is TRBV12-3 or TRBV12-4, the J call TRBJ2-2, with D tentatively TRBD2 (5 bases). V shed 5 bases and J shed 4 bases, with 11 bases lying between them. The CDR3 runs 14 residues.

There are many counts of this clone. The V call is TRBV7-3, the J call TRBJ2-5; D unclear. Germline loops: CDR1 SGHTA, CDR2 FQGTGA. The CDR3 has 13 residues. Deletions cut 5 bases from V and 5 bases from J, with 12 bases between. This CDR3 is CASSPNPGETQYF. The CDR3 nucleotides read TGTGCCAGCAGCCCAAATCCTGGGGAGACCCAGTACTTC.

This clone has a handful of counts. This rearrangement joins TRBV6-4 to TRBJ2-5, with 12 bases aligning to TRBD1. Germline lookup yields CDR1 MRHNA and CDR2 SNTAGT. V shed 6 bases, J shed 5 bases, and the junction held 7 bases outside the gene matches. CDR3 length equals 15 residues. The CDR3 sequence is CASSPGTGGSETQYF. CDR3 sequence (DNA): TGTGCCAGCAGCCCCGGGACAGGGGGCTCGGAGACCCAGTACTTC.

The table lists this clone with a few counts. The CDR3 loop reads CASRGLAGGNGELFF. In DNA form, the CDR3 reads TGTGCCAGCAGGGGACTAGCGGGAGGGAACGGGGAGCTGTTTTTT. This chain joins TRBV2 and TRBJ2-2; 16 bases fit TRBD2. This CDR3 is 15 amino acids long. Germline V gives CDR1 SNHLY, CDR2 FYNNEI. The V and J ends lost 6 bases and 7 bases, in that order; junction bases with no gene match: 2.

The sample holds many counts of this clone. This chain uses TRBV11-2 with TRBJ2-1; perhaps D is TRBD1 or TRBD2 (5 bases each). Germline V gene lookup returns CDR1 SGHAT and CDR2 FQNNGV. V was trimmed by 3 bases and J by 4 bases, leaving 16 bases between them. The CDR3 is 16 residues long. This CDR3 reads CASSFGDPRLYNEQFF. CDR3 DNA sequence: TGTGCCAGCAGCTTTGGGGACCCGCGGCTTTACAATGAGCAGTTCTTC.

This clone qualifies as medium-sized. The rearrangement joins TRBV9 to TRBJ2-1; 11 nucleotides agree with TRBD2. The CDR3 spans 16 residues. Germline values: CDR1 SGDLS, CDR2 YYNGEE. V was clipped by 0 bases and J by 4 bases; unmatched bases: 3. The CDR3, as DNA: TGTGCCAGCAGCGTAGACCGGACTAGCGGGTACAATGAGCAGTTCTTC. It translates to CASSVDRTSGYNEQFF.

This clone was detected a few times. The CDR3 is CASSYDGGELFF. CDR3 in DNA: TGTGCCAGCAGTTACGATGGCGGGGAGCTGTTTTTT. This chain uses TRBV6-5 with TRBJ2-2, with D hard to call. The length of the CDR3 is 12 residues. Between the trimmed V and J ends, which lost 2 bases and 7 bases, there was a span of 5 bases. In germline, CDR1 is MNHEY, CDR2 SVGAGI.

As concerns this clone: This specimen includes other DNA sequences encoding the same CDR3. The CDR3 reads CASRILGTSGANVLTF. The CDR3 nucleotides read TGTGCCAGCAGAATCCTGGGGACGTCTGGGGCCAACGTCCTGACTTTC. J is TRBJ2-6 and V is TRBV6-1, with D perhaps being TRBD1 or TRBD2 (5 bases each). V dropped 6 bases and J dropped 1 base, with 13 bases sitting between them. The CDR3 is made up of 16 amino acids. Germline V gene sequence: CDR1 MNHNS, CDR2 SASEGT.

The chain's CDR3 is CASRPGGSTYEQYF. CDR3 DNA sequence: TGTGCCAGCCGCCCCGGGGGCTCAACCTACGAGCAGTACTTC. V usage is TRBV7-2 and J usage is TRBJ2-7; either TRBD1 or TRBD2 may supply D (6 bases each). Germline CDR1 reads SGHTA; CDR2 reads FQGNSA. The CDR3 has 14 residues. Trimming shortened V by 8 bases and J by 2 bases, and 16 bases separated the two germline ends.

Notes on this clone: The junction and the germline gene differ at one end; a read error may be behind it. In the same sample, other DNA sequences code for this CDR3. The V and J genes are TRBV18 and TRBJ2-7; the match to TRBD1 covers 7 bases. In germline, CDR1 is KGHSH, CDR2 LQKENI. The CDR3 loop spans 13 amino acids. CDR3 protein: CAGSPGGQNEQYF. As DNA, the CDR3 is TGTGCCGGCTCACCTGGGGGACAGAACGAGCAGTACTTC.

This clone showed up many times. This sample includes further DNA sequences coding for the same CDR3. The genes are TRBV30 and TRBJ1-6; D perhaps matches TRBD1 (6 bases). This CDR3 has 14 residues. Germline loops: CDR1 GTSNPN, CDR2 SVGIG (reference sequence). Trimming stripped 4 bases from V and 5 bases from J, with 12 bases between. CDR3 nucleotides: TGTGCCTGGAAACAGGGTATGGATAATTCACCCCTCCACTTT. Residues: CAWKQGMDNSPLHF.

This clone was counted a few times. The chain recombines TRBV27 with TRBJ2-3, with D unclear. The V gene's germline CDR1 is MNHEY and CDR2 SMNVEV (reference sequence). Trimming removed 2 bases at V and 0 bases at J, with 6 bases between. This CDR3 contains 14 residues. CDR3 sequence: CASSLVTSTDTQYF. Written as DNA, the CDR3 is TGTGCCAGCAGTTTAGTGACTAGCACAGATACGCAGTATTTT.

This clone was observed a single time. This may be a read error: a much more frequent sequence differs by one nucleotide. The CDR3 is CASSSGNAIHF. The CDR3 bases are TGTGCCAGCAGCTCGGGAAACGCCATACATTTT. V is TRBV7-9 and J is TRBJ1-3; D remains ambiguous. The length of the CDR3 is 11 residues. Germline CDR1 is SEHNR and CDR2 is FQNEAQ (reference sequence).

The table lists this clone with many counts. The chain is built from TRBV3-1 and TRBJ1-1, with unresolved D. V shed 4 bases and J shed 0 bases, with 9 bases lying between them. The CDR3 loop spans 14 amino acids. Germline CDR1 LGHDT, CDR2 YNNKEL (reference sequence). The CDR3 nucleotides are TGTGCCAGCAGCCCCCGTTCGGTGAACACTGAAGCTTTCTTT. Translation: CASSPRSVNTEAFF.